Reported below is one TCR beta chain. This entry comes from a study of blood T cell repertoires in COVID-19. Study summary: The study drew acute and convalescent COVID-19 samples from the United States, Italy and Spain.

CDR3 size: 14 residues. The V and J ends lost 4 bases and 6 bases, in that order; junction bases with no gene match: 5. CDR1 is SGHAT, CDR2 FQNNGV, per germline. Original data processing: For nucleated cells, counts were estimated from reference gene primer amplification. Libraries were prepared by immunoSEQ multiplex PCR; TCRdb keeps only in-frame clonotypes and omits some of them. V and J calls and clone size come straight from that table; D and trimming were deduced from the DNA. The profile covers roughly 55,000 clones, with 80% to 95% appearing a single time and about an eighth taken by the ten largest.

This sequence joins TRBV11-2 and TRBJ2-2, with 7 bases fitting TRBD2. This TCR was sampled from a human donor with active COVID-19. The donor label of this sample is uncertain. Sequenced sample: peripheral blood. In DNA form, the CDR3 reads TGTGCCAGCAGCTGGAGCGGGGCACCCGGGGAGCTGTTTTTT. It encodes CASSWSGAPGELFF.